Shown below are 14 T cell receptor beta chains from a single sample sequenced in a study of tumor and adjacent non-tumor tissue in lung cancer. No cell sorting was done before RNA was extracted from the tissue. The normal lung tissue was taken more than 3 cm from the tumor edge. A modified ARM-PCR protocol with three rounds of nested PCR amplified TCRbeta. Each CDR3 protein gets one entry after TCRdb re-called the multiplex PCR reads with MiXCR. The table shows some 95,000 distinct CDR3 sequences, with 75% to 85% occurring only once. Sequencing input: distant non-tumor lung tissue. The receptors shown here come from a man in his sixties with small cell lung cancer.

As for this clonotype: At one end the junction does not follow the germline gene, possibly because of a read error. The genes are TRBV6-5 and TRBJ1-1, with no clear D. This CDR3 is 15 amino acids long. Per the germline V gene, CDR1 is MNHEY and CDR2 is SVGAGI. Here the CDR3 reads CVSSYSTSLNTEAFF. CDR3 DNA sequence: TGTGTCAGCAGTTACTCGACCAGCCTGAACACTGAAGCTTTCTTT.

This clonotype was seen many times. CDR3 residues: CASSRTGLALTYNEQFF. The CDR3 DNA reads TGTGCCAGCAGCCGGACCGGACTAGCGCTAACCTACAATGAGCAGTTCTTC. The rearrangement links TRBV5-6 to TRBJ2-1, with 9 bases aligning to TRBD2. J gave up 2 bases and V 4 bases, and 10 bases lay outside the gene matches. Per the germline V gene, CDR1 is SGHDT and CDR2 is YYEEEE. CDR3 size: 17 residues. Based on the CDR3 plus reference TRBV5-6 and TRBJ2-1, the full variable domain is DAGVTQSPTHLIKTRGQQVTLRCSPKSGHDTVSWYQQALGQGPQFIFQYYEEEERQRGNFPDRFSGHQFPNYSSELNVNALLLGDSALYLCASSRTGLALTYNEQFFGPGTRLTVL.

Regarding this clonotype: Its ends do not fully match the called genes, so a read error is possible. This sequence joins TRBV6-1 and TRBJ2-7, with 7 bases identical to TRBD1. CDR3 size: 16 residues. CDR1 MNHNS and CDR2 SASEGT come from the germline V gene. Here the CDR3 reads CACSDAPGTVTYEQYF. The DNA for the CDR3 is TGTGCCTGCAGTGACGCACCCGGGACAGTTACCTACGAGCAGTACTTC.

Regarding this clonotype: At one end the junction does not follow the germline gene, possibly because of a read error. The chain employs TRBV29-1 and TRBJ2-1, with D unresolved. The germline gives CDR1 SQVTM, CDR2 ANQGSEA. The CDR3 covers 13 residues. CDR3 protein: CSARSNSFNEQFF. DNA for the CDR3: TGCAGCGCCCGATCAAACTCCTTCAATGAGCAGTTCTTC.

Concerning this clonotype itself: Here the CDR3 omits its conserved ending phenylalanine or tryptophan, so a read error is the likely source. The chain joins TRBV20-1 to TRBJ2-2; the D gene is possibly TRBD2 (6 bases). The CDR3 sequence is 15 residues long. Germline CDR1 reads DFQATT; CDR2 reads SNEGSKA (reference sequence). The V end lost 0 bases, the J end lost 6 bases, and 14 bases lay between the germline ends. CDR3 bases: TGCAGTGCTAGAGAAGCTAGCGTGGACGCCGGGGAGCTGTTTTGT. This gives the protein CSAREASVDAGELFC.

As regards this clonotype: Compared with germline, one end of the junction differs, possibly owing to a read error. CDR3 region: CASSLAPLGGAVF. The CDR3, as DNA: TGTGCCAGCAGCTTAGCCCCTCTGGGGGGAGCTGTTTTT. The rearrangement links TRBV11-2 to TRBJ2-2, with a weak D call TRBD2 (6 bases). The CDR3 covers 13 residues. The germline V gene encodes CDR1 SGHAT and CDR2 FQNNGV.

The sample holds many counts of this clonotype. V is TRBV11-2 and J is TRBJ2-2, with D unresolved. Trimming removed 5 bases at V and 4 bases at J, with 14 bases between. The CDR3 spans 15 residues. Per the germline V gene, CDR1 is SGHAT and CDR2 is FQNNGV. CDR3 protein: CASSLHPRSTGELFF. CDR3 nucleotide sequence: TGTGCCAGCAGCCTTCACCCCCGGTCCACCGGGGAGCTGTTTTTT.

With respect to this clonotype: One junction end does not reproduce the germline sequence, and a read error may be involved. The gene calls are TRBV12-3 or TRBV12-4 and TRBJ1-1; maybe TRBD1 (6 bases). The length of the CDR3 is 13 residues. The CDR3 nucleotides are TGTGCCAGCACCCGAACAGGGAAGACTGAAGCTCTCTTT. Protein sequence: CASTRTGKTEALF.

The chain has TRBV29-1 and TRBJ2-1, with D possibly matching TRBD2 (6 bases). CDR3 length: 18 residues. V lost 7 bases, J lost 6 bases, and 31 bases lay in between. CDR1 is SQVTM and CDR2 is ANQGSEA in the germline V gene. CDR3 loop: CSALQSGASDRRLNEQFF. The CDR3, as DNA: TGCAGCGCCCTACAATCCGGGGCTAGCGATAGAAGACTCAATGAGCAGTTCTTC.

The chain employs TRBV2 and TRBJ2-7, with D uncertain. The CDR3 totals 14 residues. Germline CDR1 SNHLY, CDR2 FYNNEI. The CDR3 sequence: CVSSDRWTVYKQYV. CDR3 in DNA: TGTGTCAGCAGTGATAGGTGGACGGTCTACAAGCAGTACGTC.

In regard to this clonotype: The junction shows a germline mismatch at one end, possibly a read error. The V and J genes are TRBV11-2 and TRBJ2-1; tentative D call: TRBD2 (5 bases). Germline values: CDR1 SGHAT, CDR2 FQNNGV. This CDR3 has 18 residues. The CDR3 reads CASSLGVARGYYYDEQFF. The CDR3 DNA reads as TGTGCCAGCAGCTTAGGAGTAGCGAGAGGCTACTACTACGATGAACAGTTCTTC.

A note on this clonotype: The junction and the germline gene differ at one end; a read error may be behind it. The rearrangement links TRBV12-3 or TRBV12-4 to TRBJ1-2, with TRBD1 matching over 9 bases. The CDR3 loop spans 14 amino acids. CDR3 residues: CASSFARTGEGYTF. DNA of the CDR3: TGTGCCAGTAGTTTCGCCAGGACAGGGGAAGGCTACACCTTC.

The rearrangement links TRBV7-9 to TRBJ1-5; 7 nucleotides match TRBD1. The length of the CDR3 is 15 residues. Germline-derived CDR1 and CDR2 are SEHNR and FQNEAQ (reference sequence). J was trimmed by 5 bases and V by 8 bases; bases with no gene match: 12. The DNA of the CDR3 is TGTGCCAGCGGCCTGGGAGGACAGGAGGATCAGCCCCAGCATTTT. Residues: CASGLGGQEDQPQHF. The variable domain in full, completed from reference TRBV7-9 and TRBJ1-5, reads DTGVSQNPRHKITKRGQNVTFRCDPISEHNRLYWYRQTLGQGPEFLTYFQNEAQLEKSRLLSDRFSAERPKGSFSTLEIQRTEQGDSAMYLCASGLGGQEDQPQHFGDGTRLSIL.

As for this clonotype: This may arise from a read error, as a much more abundant clone is one base away. This chain joins TRBV28 and TRBJ1-6; 7 bases agree with TRBD1. There are 14 residues in the CDR3. Germline V gene data show CDR1 as MDHEN and CDR2 as SYDVKM. V trimming: 6 bases; J trimming: 8 bases; junction bases outside the gene matches: 7. CDR3: CASRAGGTYSPLHF. The DNA for the CDR3 is TGTGCCAGCAGAGCAGGGGGTACTTATTCACCCCTCCACTTT.